This note documents a single TCR beta chain sequence. Its target is unknown. This entry comes from a study of B cell selection in AIRE deficiency. Broader study findings: About 30.6% of healthy-shared Treg sequences were found among patient Tconv cells. TCRbeta-only data showed 36.6% of shared healthy Treg sequences in healthy Tconv.

Regulatory T cells were sorted as CD4+CD25hiCD127low/negative. The CDR3 runs 18 residues. The germline V gene encodes CDR1 SGHTA and CDR2 FQGNSA. Deletions cut 1 base from V and 1 base from J, with 16 bases between. Sequencing used immunoSEQ multiplex PCR; TCRdb keeps in-frame clones, though not all of them. The table records about 5,200 clones, roughly 86% of them present only once. The clonotype was recovered from a human donor with AIRE deficiency. Sequencing input: Tregs sorted from PBMCs. This rearrangement joins TRBV7-2 to TRBJ2-2; D possibly matches TRBD1 or TRBD2 (5 bases each). The CDR3 DNA is TGTGCCAGCAGCTTAGTTTACGGGACCAATAGGAACACCGGGGAGCTGTTTTTT. Its translation is CASSLVYGTNRNTGELFF.